The 10 T cell receptor beta chains given below trace back to one sample, sequenced in a study of blood T cell repertoires in COVID-19. The protocol was immunoSEQ multiplex PCR, while the TCRdb copy is restricted to in-frame clones and leaves out a portion. Counted here are more than 150,000 clones, just under 90% occurring once; the ten biggest clones make up approximately 12%. The sequencing input was peripheral blood. The receptor set was obtained from a woman aged 70-85 years with COVID-19, enrolled during active disease.

The gene calls are TRBV7-3 and TRBJ2-3, with TRBD2 matching over 10 bases. The CDR3 length is 18 residues. Germline CDR1 SGHTA, CDR2 FQGTGA. V was pared by 4 bases and J by 6 bases, with 16 bases of the junction left unmatched. The CDR3 is CASSSPRGSGRTSDTQYF. The CDR3 DNA follows: TGTGCCAGCAGCTCCCCTCGGGGTAGCGGGAGGACTTCGGATACGCAGTATTTT.

The chain recombines TRBV15 with TRBJ2-7; the D gene is possibly TRBD2 (5 bases). V was cut by 3 bases and J by 2 bases, with 8 bases left in between. This CDR3 has 13 residues. Germline V gives CDR1 LNHNV, CDR2 YYDKDF (reference sequence). CDR3: CATSRDFTYEQYF. CDR3 nucleotides: TGTGCCACCAGCAGGGACTTCACCTACGAGCAGTACTTC.

The chain carries TRBV7-3 and TRBJ2-3, with TRBD2 identical over 12 bases. The CDR3 length is 17 residues. The germline V gene encodes CDR1 SGHTA and CDR2 FQGTGA. The junction had 9 bases not matched to a gene; V was cut back by 8 bases and J by 0 bases. In DNA form, the CDR3 reads TGTGCCAGCGGGTTTTCCGGGACTAGCGGGAGCACAGATACGCAGTATTTT. It translates to CASGFSGTSGSTDTQYF.

This chain joins TRBV5-1 and TRBJ2-1, with 14 bases fitting TRBD2. The CDR3 totals 16 residues. V was pared by 0 bases and J by 6 bases, with 2 bases of the junction left unmatched. Germline assignment: CDR1 SGHRS and CDR2 YFSETQ. The CDR3 is CASSLGGLAGANEQFF. In nucleotides, the CDR3 is TGCGCCAGCAGCTTGGGGGGACTAGCGGGAGCCAATGAGCAGTTCTTC.

This clone showed up just once. This chain joins TRBV27 and TRBJ2-1, with 10 bases lining up with TRBD2. The CDR3 is 15 residues long. V dropped 5 bases and J dropped 3; count of bases not matched to a gene: 4. The germline V gene has CDR1 MNHEY and CDR2 SMNVEV (reference sequence). For the CDR3, the DNA is TGTGCCAGCAGTGGCGGGACTAGCGTCTACAATGAGCAGTTCTTC. This sequence encodes CASSGGTSVYNEQFF.

The rearrangement joins TRBV18 to TRBJ1-2; tentatively, D is TRBD1 (6 bases). Trimming removed 3 bases from V and 3 bases from J, with 14 bases in between. Germline CDR1 is KGHSH and CDR2 is LQKENI. This CDR3 comprises 15 residues. CDR3 loop: CASSPQGPGDYGYTF. DNA for the CDR3: TGTGCCAGCTCACCGCAGGGGCCGGGTGACTATGGCTACACCTTC.

The chain employs TRBV19 and TRBJ2-4, with TRBD1 matching over 8 bases. The J segment lost 3 bases and the V segment lost 3 bases, leaving 7 bases of the junction unmatched. Germline V lookup: CDR1 LNHDA, CDR2 SQIVND (reference sequence). This CDR3 contains 16 residues. The CDR3 nucleotides read TGTGCCAGTAGTATGGCAGGGGGCGCGGACAAAAACATTCAGTACTTC. Amino acid sequence: CASSMAGGADKNIQYF.

This clone has only one observation. The chain is built from TRBV7-6 and TRBJ2-2; 10 nucleotides line up with TRBD2. This CDR3 contains 15 residues. CDR1 and CDR2 from the germline V gene are SGHVS and FNYEAQ. V trimming: 4 bases; J trimming: 4 bases; junction bases outside the gene matches: 3. In DNA form, the CDR3 reads TGTGCCAGCAGCTCGGGACTAGCGTTCACCGGGGAGCTGTTTTTT. Its translation is CASSSGLAFTGELFF. Full variable domain (rest looked up from reference TRBV7-6 and TRBJ2-2): GAGVSQSPRYKVTKRGQDVALRCDPISGHVSLYWYRQALGQGPEFLTYFNYEAQQDKSGLPNDRFSAERPEGSISTLTIQRTEQRDSAMYRCASSSGLAFTGELFFGEGSRLTVL.

The chain employs TRBV5-1 and TRBJ2-6; 10 bases agree with TRBD1. V was clipped by 4 bases and J by 0 bases; unmatched bases: 16. CDR1 SGHRS and CDR2 YFSETQ come from the germline V gene. The CDR3 loop spans 21 amino acids. The DNA of the CDR3 is TGCGCCAGCAGCAAAAGTATCCGGGACAGGGGCTACAGCTCTGGGGCCAACGTCCTGACTTTC. Residues: CASSKSIRDRGYSSGANVLTF.

On this clone itself: This sample includes further DNA sequences coding for the same CDR3. This sequence joins TRBV5-1 and TRBJ2-5; D is possibly TRBD1 (6 bases). This CDR3 has 14 residues. CDR1 and CDR2 from the germline V gene are SGHRS and YFSETQ. V gave up 4 bases and J gave up 2 bases, with 12 bases separating them. CDR3 nucleotide sequence: TGCGCCAGCAGCCCAGGACAGCTTCAAGAGACCCAGTACTTC. It yields the protein CASSPGQLQETQYF.